This entry lists 9 T cell receptor beta chains sequenced from one sample in a study of OX40 agonist ivuxolimab in advanced cancers. Some clones are missing from TCRdb's copy, which holds only in-frame ones; the method was immunoSEQ multiplex PCR. The sample has 65,000 to 85,000 clones, around nine tenths seen once. The sample here was CD4+ or CD8+ T cells sorted from blood, taken in a trial of the OX40 agonist ivuxolimab. The receptor source for this set is an adult with an advanced solid tumor such as melanoma, head and neck, liver or kidney cancer.

The rearrangement links TRBV7-3 to TRBJ2-1; 12 bases match TRBD2. Trimming at V came to 3 bases and at J to 4 bases, leaving 4 bases not matched to a gene. The CDR3 runs 16 residues. Per the germline V gene, CDR1 is SGHTA and CDR2 is FQGTGA. The CDR3 spells CASSLTSGGIYNEQFF. In DNA form, the CDR3 reads TGTGCCAGCAGCTTGACTAGCGGGGGTATTTACAATGAGCAGTTCTTC.

This clone was detected only a few times. The rearrangement joins TRBV11-2 to TRBJ1-3; D is undetermined. V gave up 4 bases and J gave up 0 bases, with 13 bases separating them. Germline V gives CDR1 SGHAT, CDR2 FQNNGV. The CDR3 has 16 amino acids. CDR3 residues: CASSSPLRSSGNTIYF. CDR3 DNA: TGTGCCAGCAGCTCCCCATTACGGAGCTCTGGAAACACCATATATTTT. Full variable domain (rest looked up from reference TRBV11-2 and TRBJ1-3): EAGVAQSPRYKIIEKRQSVAFWCNPISGHATLYWYQQILGQGPKLLIQFQNNGVVDDSQLPKDRFSAERLKGVDSTLKIQPAKLEDSAVYLCASSSPLRSSGNTIYFGEGSWLTVV.

The rearrangement links TRBV6-5 to TRBJ1-2; D is possibly TRBD1 (5 bases). Germline assignment: CDR1 MNHEY and CDR2 SVGAGI. The CDR3 length is 13 residues. V was shortened by 2 bases and J by 4 bases, with 8 bases between the two germline ends. The CDR3 loop reads CASSYDDSYGYTF. The CDR3 nucleotides read TGTGCCAGCAGTTACGACGACAGCTATGGCTACACCTTC.

This clone was detected only a few times. The chain recombines TRBV2 with TRBJ1-1, with D uncertain. Germline CDR1 is SNHLY and CDR2 is FYNNEI. V lost 2 bases and J lost 1, with 2 bases in between. There are 12 residues in the CDR3. In DNA form, the CDR3 reads TGTGCCAGCAGTGAACAGAACACTGAAGCTTTCTTT. The encoded protein is CASSEQNTEAFF.

V gene TRBV4-2 combines with J gene TRBJ1-5, with 7 nucleotides matching TRBD1. This CDR3 spans 16 amino acids. The germline V gene encodes CDR1 LGHNA and CDR2 YNFKEQ. Trimming at V came to 2 bases and at J to 0 bases, leaving 4 bases not matched to a gene. The CDR3 is CASSQSRGTSNQPQHF. The CDR3 region has the DNA TGTGCCAGCAGCCAATCCAGGGGGACTAGCAATCAGCCCCAGCATTTT.

V usage is TRBV4-2 and J usage is TRBJ2-7; D remains unclear. The CDR3 runs 11 residues. From germline, CDR1 is LGHNA and CDR2 YNFKEQ. Trimming pared 4 bases from V and 7 bases from J, leaving 8 bases between. CDR3 sequence (DNA): TGTGCCAGCAGCCTAGGAACTGAGCAGTACTTC. It yields the protein CASSLGTEQYF.

This chain connects TRBV2 to TRBJ1-1; D call uncertain. Germline lookup yields CDR1 SNHLY and CDR2 FYNNEI. The CDR3 contains 12 residues. V lost 8 bases, J lost 0 bases, and 7 bases lay in between. DNA for the CDR3: TGTGCCAGCTCGGGATTGAACACTGAAGCTTTCTTT. Protein product: CASSGLNTEAFF.

The J gene is TRBJ2-2, the V gene TRBV6-5; TRBD1 is a possible D gene (5 bases). Germline CDR1 MNHEY, CDR2 SVGAGI. V was cut by 6 bases and J by 2 bases, with 10 bases left in between. CDR3 length: 14 residues. CDR3: CASRGQYNTGELFF. The CDR3 nucleotides are TGTGCCAGCAGGGGGCAGTACAACACCGGGGAGCTGTTTTTT.

The chain links TRBV5-4 to TRBJ1-2; D remains ambiguous. CDR1 SGHNT and CDR2 YYREEE come from the germline V gene (reference sequence). This CDR3 region has 14 residues. Trimming left V 4 bases short and J 8 bases short, with 18 bases between. This chain's CDR3 is CASSPVARGEGYTF. The DNA of the CDR3 is TGTGCCAGCAGCCCCGTAGCGCGGGGTGAGGGCTACACCTTC.